Listed below are T cell receptor beta chains from one sample, sequenced in a study of cytomegalovirus exposure and HLA in healthy donors. Sequencing used immunoSEQ multiplex PCR; TCRdb keeps in-frame clones, though not all of them. This sample has some 150,000 clones, with roughly 80% found just once. Sequenced sample: PBMCs. The receptors were sampled from a woman aged 45-60 years in good health and CMV-seropositive. Each CDR3 is given without its conserved first and last residue.

CDR3aa	v_gene	j_gene
ASEGIGDEQF	TRBV7-9	TRBJ2-1
ASSEGGPGELF	TRBV2	TRBJ2-2
ASSPSGGAIEQF	TRBV4-2	TRBJ2-1
ASSLPEGGGFPYEQY	TRBV4-3	TRBJ2-7
ASSLEGAGGSYEQY	TRBV5-1	TRBJ2-7
ASSAHLQRGENEQF	TRBV9	TRBJ2-1
ASSLAGTDTQY	TRBV5-1	TRBJ2-3
SVPLPGHLNTGELF	TRBV29-1	TRBJ2-2
ASSLTGLSTDTQY	TRBV5-1	TRBJ2-3
ASSLAGTSGGQYNEQF	TRBV7-2	TRBJ2-1
ASSLGRGSSYEQY	TRBV13	-
ASSPWAAGEQF	TRBV5-8	TRBJ2-1
ASRRPGLAYEQY	TRBV6-6	TRBJ2-7
ASSLAAGREEKLF	TRBV5-1	TRBJ1-4
ASSGQAHYGYT	TRBV9	TRBJ1-2
ASRGQVSGANVLT	TRBV7-2	TRBJ2-6
ASSIRTGDLRSPLH	TRBV2	TRBJ1-6
SARKGGAGPTYT	TRBV29-1	TRBJ1-2
ASSLVSGGARGEQF	TRBV5-4	TRBJ2-1
ASSFSFSLFTDTQY	TRBV27	TRBJ2-3
ASSETTGGSTT	TRBV6-1	TRBJ1-2
ASQLGTGPYEQY	TRBV28	TRBJ2-7
ASSRQGKLF	TRBV5-5	TRBJ1-4
ASTPGDTQY	TRBV19	TRBJ2-3
ASSGQGGYGYT	TRBV6-5	TRBJ1-2
SSSLQGNTGELF	TRBV7-9	TRBJ2-2
ATPTSGGARGEQF	TRBV2	TRBJ2-1
ASSVGMTDHGYT	TRBV9	TRBJ1-2
ASSLVAKPYEQY	TRBV6-1	TRBJ2-7
ASSSGQITGELF	TRBV7-2	TRBJ2-2
ASPVRALH	TRBV7-2	TRBJ1-6
ASSFAAGTGSNEQF	TRBV5-4	TRBJ2-1
ASSRGQDEKLF	TRBV18	TRBJ1-4
ASSIRDRTGELF	TRBV5-4	TRBJ2-2
ASSLVGGQRISYEQY	TRBV7-8	TRBJ2-7
ASSLGRSYEQY	TRBV5-6	TRBJ2-7
ASSSTGTSNQPQH	TRBV28	TRBJ1-5
ASSREAGRGSEQY	TRBV4-3	TRBJ2-7
ASRSSDRPYNEQF	TRBV27	TRBJ2-1
SVEGSSSYEQY	TRBV29-1	TRBJ2-7